This T cell receptor (beta chain) was obtained from a study of T cell repertoires in cytomegalovirus infection. Trimming pared 0 bases from V and 2 bases from J, leaving 7 bases between. Germline CDR1 SGHTA, CDR2 FQGNSA. The CDR3 runs to 14 residues. This clonotype has a handful of counts. TCRdb re-derived calls from the reads in MiXCR, one entry per CDR3 protein. The data hold some 440,000 distinct CDR3 sequences, with 31% observed a single time. The sample was PBMCs. The rearrangement links TRBV7-2 to TRBJ1-1; no firm D call. The sequence came from a human donor in good health (CMV status not recorded). Some clones in this sample may be carry-over from other donors' samples. CDR3 bases: TGTGCCAGCAGCTTAGCTGATTTTAACACTGAAGCTTTCTTT. Protein sequence: CASSLADFNTEAFF.